Below, 25 T cell receptor beta chains from the same sample are listed, as sequenced in a study of graft-versus-host responses after intestinal transplantation. Only in-frame clones appear in the TCRdb table, and some are missing; sequencing was by immunoSEQ multiplex PCR. The sample lists around 23,000 clones; 90% to 95% were seen once. The sample was PBMCs, taken just over 29 days after intestinal transplant. The receptors derive from a human patient who received an intestinal transplant, so some T cells may come from the graft donor.

The DNA for the CDR3 is TGCGCCAGCAGCAAAGGGACGGTGAACACTGAAGCTTTCTTT. Protein: CASSKGTVNTEAFF. J is TRBJ1-1 and V is TRBV5-1, with D perhaps matching TRBD1 (5 bases). The CDR3 covers 14 residues. Trimming shortened V by 4 bases and J by 0 bases, and 10 bases separated the two germline ends. Per germline, CDR1 SGHRS and CDR2 YFSETQ.

This chain joins TRBV29-1 and TRBJ2-3; 7 bases line up with TRBD2. The V gene's germline CDR1 is SQVTM and CDR2 ANQGSEA. With 6 bases clipped from V and 2 bases from J, the junction kept 11 bases outside the gene matches. The CDR3 has 15 residues. The CDR3 region is CSVRGQRGDTDTQYF. The CDR3 DNA reads TGCAGCGTACGAGGGCAGCGGGGAGACACAGATACGCAGTATTTT.

The V gene is TRBV4-3, the J gene TRBJ2-7; TRBD1 is a possible D gene (5 bases). V dropped 1 base and J dropped 0 bases, with 10 bases sitting between them. From germline, CDR1 is LGHNA and CDR2 YSLEER. The CDR3 extends over 15 amino acids. CDR3 loop: CASSQVQGSSYEQYF. The CDR3 DNA follows: TGCGCCAGCAGCCAAGTCCAGGGCAGCTCCTACGAGCAGTACTTC.

The count of this clone is one. This CDR3 fails to terminate in the conserved phenylalanine or tryptophan, so it likely reflects a read error. The CDR3 here is CASSLGPTGGGYTL. CDR3 in DNA: TGTGCCAGCAGCTTAGGCCCAACAGGGGGCGGCTACACCCTC. This chain links TRBV7-8 with TRBJ1-2, with 9 bases matching TRBD1. The trim removed 1 base at V and 8 bases at J, leaving 5 bases unmatched. This CDR3 spans 14 amino acids. Germline-derived CDR1 and CDR2 are SGHVS and FQNEAQ.

This sequence joins TRBV12-5 and TRBJ2-1; no firm D call. This CDR3 region has 12 residues. CDR1 and CDR2 (germline): LGHNT, FRNRAP. V was clipped by 6 bases and J by 12 bases, with 15 bases between them. CDR3 region: CASGPDTTAQFF. The CDR3 DNA follows: TGTGCTAGTGGCCCTGACACCACGGCGCAGTTCTTC. Full variable domain (remainder filled in from reference TRBV12-5 and TRBJ2-1): DARVTQTPRHKVTEMGQEVTMRCQPILGHNTVFWYRQTMMQGLELLAYFRNRAPLDDSGMPKDRFSAEMPDATLATLKIQPSEPRDSAVYFCASGPDTTAQFFGPGTRLTVL.

The chain has TRBV15 and TRBJ2-2; no clear D. The CDR3 is made up of 14 amino acids. Germline V gives CDR1 LNHNV, CDR2 YYDKDF (reference sequence). V was clipped by 5 bases and J by 5 bases, with 12 bases between them. The CDR3 is CATSAQMGTGELFF. CDR3 nucleotides: TGTGCCACCAGCGCCCAGATGGGTACCGGGGAGCTGTTTTTT.

This rearrangement joins TRBV5-1 to TRBJ1-6, with 7 bases lining up with TRBD1. This CDR3 is 14 amino acids long. Germline-derived CDR1 and CDR2 are SGHRS and YFSETQ. V lost 4 bases, J lost 7 bases, and 5 bases stayed unmatched. CDR3 nucleotides: TGCGCCAGCAGCCGCGACAGGGAGAATTCACCCCTCCACTTT. Residues: CASSRDRENSPLHF.

The CDR3 DNA reads as TGTGCCAGCTTCGAAGGGGGGCAGAATGAGCAGTTCTTC. Protein product: CASFEGGQNEQFF. V gene TRBV7-2 combines with J gene TRBJ2-1; TRBD1 or TRBD2 may be the D gene (6 bases each). V was shortened by 8 bases and J by 7 bases, with 15 bases between the two germline ends. The germline V gene encodes CDR1 SGHTA and CDR2 FQGNSA. The CDR3 has 13 residues.

The chain combines TRBV5-1 with TRBJ2-1, with TRBD2 as a possible D gene (6 bases). V lost 3 bases and J 6 bases, leaving 16 bases between the germline ends. Per the germline V gene, CDR1 is SGHRS and CDR2 is YFSETQ. The CDR3 totals 15 residues. In DNA, the CDR3 is TGCGCCAGCAGCTCACCCCCGGGGGTGGGCAATGAGCAGTTCTTC. It translates to CASSSPPGVGNEQFF.

The chain carries TRBV4-1 and TRBJ2-1; TRBD1 aligns across 7 bases. V was pared by 5 bases and J by 3 bases, with 4 bases of the junction left unmatched. The CDR3 length is 14 residues. The V gene's germline CDR1 is MGHRA and CDR2 YSYEKL. CDR3 in amino acids: CASSTWTGYNEQFF. The CDR3 DNA follows: TGCGCCAGCAGCACGTGGACAGGCTACAATGAGCAGTTCTTC.

This chain connects TRBV7-2 to TRBJ2-2; D remains unclear. Trimming shortened V by 1 base and J by 2 bases, and 11 bases separated the two germline ends. The CDR3 loop spans 16 amino acids. Germline V gives CDR1 SGHTA, CDR2 FQGNSA. CDR3 in amino acids: CASSLVPRANTGELFF. The CDR3 region has the DNA TGTGCCAGCAGCTTAGTCCCAAGGGCTAACACCGGGGAGCTGTTTTTT.

The V gene is TRBV6-5, the J gene TRBJ1-1, with TRBD1 matching over 9 bases. Germline trimming cut 4 bases from V and 5 bases from J; bases unmatched to any gene: 2. This CDR3 contains 13 residues. CDR1 and CDR2 (germline): MNHEY, SVGAGI. CDR3 region: CASSWGTGTEAFF. The CDR3 DNA follows: TGTGCCAGCAGTTGGGGGACAGGGACTGAAGCTTTCTTT.

The chain carries TRBV14 and TRBJ1-1, with 7 positions matching TRBD1. J lost 0 bases, V lost 1 base, and 5 bases had no gene match. Germline V gives CDR1 SGHDN, CDR2 FVKESK. This CDR3 comprises 16 residues. For the CDR3, the DNA is TGTGCCAGCAGCCAAGGAGGGACAGTCATGAACACTGAAGCTTTCTTT. Its translation is CASSQGGTVMNTEAFF. Full variable domain (missing parts from reference TRBV14 and TRBJ1-1): EAGVTQFPSHSVIEKGQTVTLRCDPISGHDNLYWYRRVMGKEIKFLLHFVKESKQDESGMPNNRFLAERTGGTYSTLKVQPAELEDSGVYFCASSQGGTVMNTEAFFGQGTRLTVV.

The rearrangement uses TRBV30 and TRBJ1-1; D is perhaps TRBD1 (6 bases). V was cut by 0 bases and J by 6 bases, with 8 bases left in between. CDR1 and CDR2 from the germline V gene are GTSNPN and SVGIG (reference sequence). The CDR3 spans 12 residues. This CDR3 reads CAWSVRTAEAFF. CDR3 DNA: TGTGCCTGGAGTGTACGGACAGCTGAAGCTTTCTTT.

The chain uses TRBV2 and TRBJ2-3; tentatively, D is TRBD1 or TRBD2 (5 bases each). This CDR3 contains 16 residues. The germline V and J ends were trimmed by 4 bases and 0 bases, with 14 bases remaining between them. Germline V gives CDR1 SNHLY, CDR2 FYNNEI. CDR3 in amino acids: CASSGTGTRSTDTQYF. DNA of the CDR3: TGTGCCAGCAGTGGGACCGGGACGAGGAGCACAGATACGCAGTATTTT.

The chain is built from TRBV19 and TRBJ2-7; TRBD1 aligns across 9 bases. From germline, CDR1 is LNHDA and CDR2 SQIVND (reference sequence). The CDR3 totals 15 residues. The V segment lost 2 bases and the J segment 4 bases; nucleotides outside the gene matches: 6. The CDR3 reads CASSINWDRVYEQYF. The CDR3 coding sequence is TGTGCCAGTAGTATAAATTGGGACAGGGTATACGAGCAGTACTTC.

The chain employs TRBV6-5 and TRBJ1-1; unclear D gene. The CDR3 loop spans 14 amino acids. V lost 0 bases to trimming and J lost 2 bases, with 7 bases between them. The germline V gene encodes CDR1 MNHEY and CDR2 SVGAGI. CDR3 DNA: TGTGCCAGCAGTTACTCGAATTACAACACTGAAGCTTTCTTT. The encoded protein is CASSYSNYNTEAFF.

This clone has only one observation. The V gene is TRBV6-1, the J gene TRBJ2-5, with a tentative D call TRBD2 (6 bases). This CDR3 spans 14 amino acids. Germline V CDR1 and CDR2: MNHNS, SASEGT. Trimming stripped 3 bases from V and 5 bases from J, with 13 bases between. The CDR3 sequence: CASSEMGRWETQYF. In DNA form, the CDR3 reads TGTGCCAGCAGTGAGATGGGGAGGTGGGAGACCCAGTACTTC.

This clone was counted a few times. The chain carries TRBV5-1 and TRBJ2-7; unclear D gene. The V gene's germline CDR1 is SGHRS and CDR2 YFSETQ. This CDR3 comprises 13 residues. V shed 0 bases and J shed 0 bases, with 4 bases lying between them. The CDR3 here is CASSLGSSYEQYF. CDR3 bases: TGCGCCAGCAGCTTGGGCAGCTCCTACGAGCAGTACTTC.

This chain connects TRBV5-1 to TRBJ2-2; 11 nucleotides agree with TRBD2. The germline CDR1 and CDR2 sequences are SGHRS and YFSETQ. Trimming took 0 bases from V and 8 from J; bases not matched to a gene: 6. This CDR3 spans 16 amino acids. The chain's CDR3 is CASSLALAGVKGELFF. The CDR3 DNA follows: TGCGCCAGCAGCTTGGCACTAGCGGGAGTAAAGGGGGAGCTGTTTTTT.

This sequence joins TRBV6-5 and TRBJ1-5; no reliable D call. V lost 8 bases, J lost 0 bases, and 11 bases lay in between. CDR3 size: 14 residues. Germline values: CDR1 MNHEY, CDR2 SVGAGI. DNA for the CDR3: TGTGCCAGCGGCGGGGAGTATAGCAATCAGCCCCAGCATTTT. It translates to CASGGEYSNQPQHF.

This chain joins TRBV11-1 and TRBJ2-2, with 8 bases matching TRBD1. The V and J ends lost 4 bases and 1 base, in that order; junction bases with no gene match: 5. This CDR3 comprises 16 residues. The germline gives CDR1 SGHAT, CDR2 FQDESV (reference sequence). The CDR3 reads CASSYTGTGNTGELFF. In nucleotides, the CDR3 is TGTGCCAGCAGCTACACCGGGACAGGGAACACCGGGGAGCTGTTTTTT.

The rearrangement joins TRBV4-1 to TRBJ2-7; the match to TRBD2 covers 11 bases. In germline, CDR1 is MGHRA, CDR2 YSYEKL. V dropped 0 bases and J dropped 2; count of bases not matched to a gene: 3. This CDR3 is built from 16 residues. CDR3 sequence: CASSQETGLAAYEQYF. CDR3 bases: TGCGCCAGCAGCCAAGAGACGGGACTAGCGGCCTACGAGCAGTACTTC.

The rearrangement uses TRBV7-6 and TRBJ1-1, with D unclear. Trimming cost V 4 bases and J 1 base, with 7 bases left between them. The CDR3 totals 13 residues. Germline CDR1 reads SGHVS; CDR2 reads FNYEAQ. The CDR3 bases are TGTGCCAGCAGCTCCTCCGGGAACACTGAAGCTTTCTTT. Translating gives CASSSSGNTEAFF.

The rearrangement links TRBV21-1 to TRBJ2-3; no check of the table's D call, TRBD2, against the DNA was made. TRBV21-1 is an annotated pseudogene. This CDR3 contains 16 residues. CDR3 region: CASSMGGGYGTDTQYF. The CDR3 DNA is TGTGCCAGCAGCATGGGGGGAGGCTACGGCACAGATACGCAGTATTTT.